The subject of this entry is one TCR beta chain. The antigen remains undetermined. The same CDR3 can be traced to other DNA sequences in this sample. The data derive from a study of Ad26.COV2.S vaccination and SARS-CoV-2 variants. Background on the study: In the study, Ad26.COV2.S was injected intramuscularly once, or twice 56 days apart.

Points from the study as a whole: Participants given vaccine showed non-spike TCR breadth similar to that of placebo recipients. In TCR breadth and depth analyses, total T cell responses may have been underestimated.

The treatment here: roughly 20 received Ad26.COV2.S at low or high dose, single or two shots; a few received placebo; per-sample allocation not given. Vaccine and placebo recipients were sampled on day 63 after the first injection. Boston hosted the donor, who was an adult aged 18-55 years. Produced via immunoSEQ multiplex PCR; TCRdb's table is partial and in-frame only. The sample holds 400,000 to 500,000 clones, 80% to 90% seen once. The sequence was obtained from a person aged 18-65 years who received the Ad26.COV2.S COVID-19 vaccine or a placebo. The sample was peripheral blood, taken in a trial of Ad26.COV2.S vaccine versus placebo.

The CDR3 DNA sequence: TGTGCCAGCAGCTTAGGACGAGAGACCCAGTACTTC. It encodes CASSLGRETQYF. The rearrangement joins TRBV13 to TRBJ2-5; D call uncertain. There are 12 residues in the CDR3. CDR1 is PRHDT and CDR2 is FYEKMQ in the germline V gene (reference sequence). Trimming shortened V by 0 bases and J by 4 bases, and 3 bases separated the two germline ends.